This TCR beta chain is drawn from a study of cytomegalovirus exposure and HLA in healthy donors (dated by TCRdb to 2015 to 2018). Context from the whole study: According to an earlier analysis of 587 of the donors, about 179 million T cells yielded 117 million unique TCR beta sequences and approximately 300 Gb of sequence data. Approximately 310 gigabases of sequencing data and roughly 80 million unique TCR sequences made up an early release that covered around 640 HLA-typed donors. Of the 398 genotyped donors, about 80% fell in the genetic ancestry cluster associated with self-reported Caucasian donors. The study was designed to test whether signatures of past pathogen exposure could be identified by cataloging public T cell receptors. Using immunosequencing, the study profiled T cell repertoires from 666 subjects and related those repertoires to cytomegalovirus serostatus. Besides the first cohort of roughly 660 subjects, a separate validation cohort made up of over a hundred different subjects was used. The study combined high-throughput TCR immunosequencing, statistical association of individual TCRs with disease status, and machine learning to predict cytomegalovirus infection status. A later analysis re-examined previously published TCR beta repertoires from 610 or so donors and added high-resolution HLA genotyping to investigate patterns of TCR occurrence. Rather than using new phenotypic data, the later analysis identified candidate immune exposures from TCR beta sequences and from how often those sequences occurred across donors. An earlier analysis of around 540 of the donors applied high-throughput TCR beta sequencing to assess whether each TCR beta V gene segment acted as functional or pseudogenic. Donor age, sex, ethnicity and CMV serostatus were collected together with the repertoire data. A later genetic analysis took genome-wide SNP genotypes for 398 of the 666 donors and used that subset as a discovery cohort. Every discovery cohort repertoire had been produced on one sequencing platform. Both class I and class II loci were covered by HLA typing, at four-digit resolution. The number of donors typed differed by locus, with 629-630 for A, B, C, DRB1 and DQB1, more than 500 for DQA1, 600 to 610 for DPA1, and around 430 for DPB1. Because of strong linkage in the cohort, a few DR-DQ haplotypes were treated as single units for association and clustering. On average, about 200,000 unique TCR beta nucleotide sequences were sequenced per donor among 398 genotyped donors of the cohort, with 15% to 20% of those sequences being non-productive.

Library prep was done by the immunoSEQ multiplex PCR assay. A mixture of 60 forward primers for TCR Vbeta segments and 13 reverse primers for TCR Jbeta segments was used in the multiplex PCR. The CDR3 region of rearranged TCR beta genes was amplified from genomic DNA with a multiplex PCR assay. On the Illumina HiSeq System, the amplified TCR beta libraries were sequenced as 87-base-pair reads. The original methods were these. Across the 700 or so repertoires, a later analysis counted tens of millions of unique TCR beta chains, about 10 million of which were shared by at least two donors. To remove PCR and sequencing errors, raw reads were error-corrected and collapsed into unique sequences using a nearest-neighbor algorithm that merged closely related sequences. Alignment of CDR3 sequences to IMGT reference sequences was used to assign V, D and J gene segments. For a sequence to be retained, a match of at least six nucleotides was required to both a V gene segment and a J gene segment. A rearrangement was called productive if the CDR3 had no stop codons and remained in frame with V and J, and every other rearrangement was called non-productive. CDR3 was defined according to IMGT convention as the region running from the second conserved V-encoded cysteine to the conserved J-encoded phenylalanine. Sequences without an unambiguous match to a single V gene segment were excluded from the earlier analysis of about 600 of the donors. In an earlier analysis of almost 600 of the donors, a V segment was called functional when productive rearrangements were above 56.7%, and segregating when the standard deviation between donors exceeded 5%. A statistical classification framework was built to diagnose cytomegalovirus status from the catalog of TCR beta chain sequences. A later analysis assigned V and J genes by comparing TCR nucleotide sequences with IMGT/GENE-DB human TR gene sequences. In a later analysis, CDR3 sequences and most-parsimonious VDJ recombination scenarios were assigned using the TCRdist pipeline. In a later analysis, each TCR beta chain was defined by its CDR3 amino acid sequence together with its V-gene family, and reads lacking a unique V-gene family were excluded. To address suspected cross-contamination and a sequencing artifact, a later analysis removed roughly 580 highly shared, low-generation-probability nucleotide sequences. In a later analysis, a clonal expansion index for each public chain was calculated from normalized within-repertoire ranks of inferred template counts. Generation probabilities in a later analysis came from a VDJ recombination model fitted to out-of-frame rearrangements, and those results were checked against IGoR. A later analysis scored TCR-TCR, TCR-HLA and TCR-CMV co-occurrence with hypergeometric tests, applying a repertoire-size bias correction to TCR pairs. In a later analysis, false discovery rates were estimated by permuting HLA or CMV assignments 20 times. In a later analysis, co-occurring TCRs were grouped using DBSCAN, with TCRdist sequence similarity added in when clustering inside HLA-allele-positive subsets. For co-occurrence clustering, repertoires with fewer than 30,000 or more than 120,000 public chains were excluded, along with a handful of repertoires with anomalous nucleotide sharing. TCRdb holds this immuneACCESS table with in-frame rearrangements only. Some clones are missing; in checked studies, unresolved V genes explain under half, and the rest has no known cause. V and J calls and clone size are copied from that table; D and trimming were computed from the DNA. In all, the sample holds 95,000 to 150,000 clones, and 75% to 90% of those were seen once. 2.1% of the sample is held by the ten biggest clonotypes.

In total, more than 500 healthy bone marrow donors made up the cohort. At the time of sampling, all cohort members were nominally healthy, though unrecorded immune exposures were likely present. The donor tested CMV seronegative and was one of the 352 seronegative cohort members. Each donor provided a peripheral blood sample, and peripheral blood mononuclear cells were used for TCR beta sequencing. The Qiagen DNeasy Blood Extraction Kit was used to extract genomic DNA from the blood cell samples. The paper as a whole reports these results and caveats: Because counts were too low, roughly 17 rarely observed V segments, including chromosome 9 orphons, were left out of the earlier analysis of a few hundred of the donors. Strong co-occurrence of HLA alleles, especially DR and DQ, made assigning TCR associations to individual alleles difficult. Some IMGT-functional V segments, including TRBV6-2 and TRBV6-3, could not be distinguished by the 87-base-pair reads and were therefore excluded. V-gene and J-gene trimming of TCR beta chains was associated with a missense DCLRE1C variant in a later genetic analysis, and the association was replicated in an independent cohort. The study listed approximately 150 TCR beta chains as associated with cytomegalovirus. In vitro tests confirmed that three of the cytomegalovirus-associated TCR beta chains recognize cytomegalovirus antigens. This cohort had only TCR beta chains sequenced, and the lack of alpha or paired-chain data limited which features could be detected. An earlier analysis of around 600 of the donors showed that most TCR beta V segments appeared in productive rearrangements either about 87% or about 30% of the time, which broadly matched IMGT annotations. The only immune exposure information available for the cohort was CMV serostatus. A later analysis found that most CMV-associated TCR beta chains appeared HLA-restricted, with HLA associations seemingly driven largely by CMV exposure. Roughly uniform sequencing depth across donors was assumed in presence/absence analyses, although this assumption may not hold. Most TCR sequences were observed very rarely across donors, whereas some public TCRs were present in many individuals. Because HLA typing was missing for some donors at each locus, association tests included only the typed subset. In both the original and validation cohorts, the classifier was reported to diagnose cytomegalovirus status with high specificity and sensitivity. A later analysis associated 16,951 TCR beta sequences with specific HLA alleles at a false discovery rate of 0.05. Correlated functional status among segregating V segments might be attributable to linkage disequilibrium, but an unknown experimental factor could not be ruled out. In a later analysis, the rate of TCR association differed among HLA loci, with DRB1 alleles having the most associated TCRs and HLA-C alleles having the fewest. The authors suggested that the approach could potentially be extended to other disease states and immunological phenotypes. In a later analysis, HLA-associated TCR beta chains were found to be more clonally expanded and to have lower generation probabilities than equally common non-associated chains. According to a later genetic analysis, donors in an Asian-associated ancestry cluster had fewer N-insertions in productive TCRs than the approximately 650-donor mean. A cluster of highly shared sequence variants was judged likely to represent a technical artifact of the sequencing pipeline. In a later analysis, several top co-occurrence clusters were reported to appear linked to parvovirus B19, influenza, CMV and Epstein-Barr virus. A further reported finding was that TCR beta sequences accurately predicted the HLA-A and HLA-B alleles for most subjects in the first cohort.

The CDR3 sequence holds 18 residues, the cysteine and phenylalanine included. Only the CDR3 DNA is retained, 54 bases long and in frame from the first base. Trimming takes 0 bases from V and 5 bases from J, and the germline ends sit 22 bases apart. The germline V gene specifies SGHRS as CDR1 and YFSETQ as CDR2. Turning to this clone: Its binding antigen is unknown. No qualities accompany the bases; no much larger clone lies one base away.

Sequencing was performed on PBMCs. The sequence was obtained from a man aged 25-40 years in good health and CMV-seronegative. Rearrangement joined TRBV5-1 to TRBJ2-3; the D segment could be TRBD1, given 6 matching bases. The CDR3 region: CASSLGTQRGIKVDTQYF. The DNA sequence is TGCGCCAGCAGCTTGGGGACTCAGAGGGGGATCAAGGTAGATACGCAGTATTTT. Outside the CDR3, residues come from the reference TRBV5-1 and TRBJ2-3 proteins, so the full variable domain is: KAGVTQTPRYLIKTRGQQVTLSCSPISGHRSVSWYQQTPGQGLQFLFEYFSETQRNKGNFPGRFSGRQFSNSRSEMNVSTLELGDSALYLCASSLGTQRGIKVDTQYFGPGTRLTVL.